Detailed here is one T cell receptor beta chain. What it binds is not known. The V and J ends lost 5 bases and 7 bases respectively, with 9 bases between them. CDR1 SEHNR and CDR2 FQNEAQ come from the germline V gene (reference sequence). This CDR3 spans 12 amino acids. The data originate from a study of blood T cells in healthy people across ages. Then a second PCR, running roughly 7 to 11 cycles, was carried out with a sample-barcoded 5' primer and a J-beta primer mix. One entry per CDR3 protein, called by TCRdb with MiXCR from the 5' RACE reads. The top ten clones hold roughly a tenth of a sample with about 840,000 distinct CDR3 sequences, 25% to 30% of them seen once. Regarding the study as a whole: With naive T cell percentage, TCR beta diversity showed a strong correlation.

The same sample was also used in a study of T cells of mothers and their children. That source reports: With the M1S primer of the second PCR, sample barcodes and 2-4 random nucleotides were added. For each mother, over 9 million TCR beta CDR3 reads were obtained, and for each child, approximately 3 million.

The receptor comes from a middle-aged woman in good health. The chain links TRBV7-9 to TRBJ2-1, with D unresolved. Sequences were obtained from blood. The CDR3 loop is CASSTRLNEQFF. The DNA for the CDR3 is TGTGCCAGCAGCACAAGACTGAATGAGCAGTTCTTC.